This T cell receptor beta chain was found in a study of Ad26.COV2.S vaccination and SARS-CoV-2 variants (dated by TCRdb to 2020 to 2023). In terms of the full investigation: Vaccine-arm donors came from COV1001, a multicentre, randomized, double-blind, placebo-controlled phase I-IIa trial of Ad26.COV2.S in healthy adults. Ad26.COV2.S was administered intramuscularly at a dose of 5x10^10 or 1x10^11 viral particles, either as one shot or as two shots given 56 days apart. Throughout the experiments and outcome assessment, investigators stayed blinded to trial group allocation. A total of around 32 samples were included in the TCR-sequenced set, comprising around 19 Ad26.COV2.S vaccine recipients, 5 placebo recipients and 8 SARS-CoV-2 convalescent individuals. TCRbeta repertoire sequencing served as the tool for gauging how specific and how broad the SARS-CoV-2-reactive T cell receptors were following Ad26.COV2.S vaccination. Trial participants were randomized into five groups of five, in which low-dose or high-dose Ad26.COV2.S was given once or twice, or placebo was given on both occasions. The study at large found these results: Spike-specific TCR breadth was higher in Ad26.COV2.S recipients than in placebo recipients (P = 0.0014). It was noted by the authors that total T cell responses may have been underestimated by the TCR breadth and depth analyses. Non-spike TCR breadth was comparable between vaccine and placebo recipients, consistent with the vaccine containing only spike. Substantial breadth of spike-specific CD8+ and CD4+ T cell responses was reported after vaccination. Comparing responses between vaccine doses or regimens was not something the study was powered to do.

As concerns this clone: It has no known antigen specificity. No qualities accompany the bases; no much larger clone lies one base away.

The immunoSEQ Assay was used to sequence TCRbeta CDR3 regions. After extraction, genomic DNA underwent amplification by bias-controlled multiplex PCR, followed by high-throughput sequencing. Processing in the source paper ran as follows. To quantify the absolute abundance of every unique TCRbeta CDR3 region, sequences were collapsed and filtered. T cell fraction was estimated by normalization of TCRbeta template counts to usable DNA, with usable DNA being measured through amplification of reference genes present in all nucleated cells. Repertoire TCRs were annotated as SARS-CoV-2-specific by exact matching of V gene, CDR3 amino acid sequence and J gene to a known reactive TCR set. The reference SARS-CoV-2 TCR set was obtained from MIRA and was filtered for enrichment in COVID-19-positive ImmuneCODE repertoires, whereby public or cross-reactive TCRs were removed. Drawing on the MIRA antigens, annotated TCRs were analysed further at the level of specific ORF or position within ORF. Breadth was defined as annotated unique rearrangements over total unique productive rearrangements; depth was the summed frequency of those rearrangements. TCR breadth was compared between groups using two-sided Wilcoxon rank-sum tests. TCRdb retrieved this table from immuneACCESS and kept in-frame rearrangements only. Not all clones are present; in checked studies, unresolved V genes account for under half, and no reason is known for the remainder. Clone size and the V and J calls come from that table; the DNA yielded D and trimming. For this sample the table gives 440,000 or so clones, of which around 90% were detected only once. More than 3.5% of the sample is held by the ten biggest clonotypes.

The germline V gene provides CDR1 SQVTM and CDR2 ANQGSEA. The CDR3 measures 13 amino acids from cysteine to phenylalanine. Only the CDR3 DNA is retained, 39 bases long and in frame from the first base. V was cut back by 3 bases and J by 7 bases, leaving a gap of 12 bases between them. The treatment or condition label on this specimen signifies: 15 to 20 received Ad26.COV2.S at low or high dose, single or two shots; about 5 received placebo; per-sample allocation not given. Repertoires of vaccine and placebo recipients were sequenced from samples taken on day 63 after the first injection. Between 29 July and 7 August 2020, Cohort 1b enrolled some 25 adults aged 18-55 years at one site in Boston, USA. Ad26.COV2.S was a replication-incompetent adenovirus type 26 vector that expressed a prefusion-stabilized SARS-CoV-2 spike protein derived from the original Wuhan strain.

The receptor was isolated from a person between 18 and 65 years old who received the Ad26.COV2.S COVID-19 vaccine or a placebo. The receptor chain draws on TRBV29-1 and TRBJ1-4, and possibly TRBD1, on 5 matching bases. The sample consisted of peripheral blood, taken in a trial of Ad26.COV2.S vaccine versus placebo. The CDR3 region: CSVDWGGPEKLFF. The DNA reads TGCAGCGTTGATTGGGGGGGTCCTGAAAAACTGTTTTTT.